This T cell receptor beta chain was sequenced during a study of OX40 agonist ivuxolimab in advanced cancers. TCRdb's copy holds only in-frame clones and misses some; the assay was immunoSEQ multiplex PCR. The sample carries around 56,000 clones, roughly 90% recorded once. Study-wide findings and caveats: Also showing low normalized T-cell clonal expansion were some of the nonresponders.

This clone occurred a few times. Antigen specificity is unknown. This sample comprised CD4+ or CD8+ T cells sorted from blood, obtained in a trial of the OX40 agonist ivuxolimab. The TCR sequence derives from an adult with an advanced solid tumor such as melanoma, head and neck, liver or kidney cancer.

CDR3 bases: TGTGCCAGCAGCCAAGAGGAAGCCCCGGGAGATACGCAGTATTTT. This encodes CASSQEEAPGDTQYF. The rearrangement uses TRBV4-2 and TRBJ2-3; D is uncertain. The CDR3 loop spans 15 amino acids. In germline, CDR1 is LGHNA, CDR2 YNFKEQ. Trimming left V 0 bases short and J 5 bases short, with 12 bases between.